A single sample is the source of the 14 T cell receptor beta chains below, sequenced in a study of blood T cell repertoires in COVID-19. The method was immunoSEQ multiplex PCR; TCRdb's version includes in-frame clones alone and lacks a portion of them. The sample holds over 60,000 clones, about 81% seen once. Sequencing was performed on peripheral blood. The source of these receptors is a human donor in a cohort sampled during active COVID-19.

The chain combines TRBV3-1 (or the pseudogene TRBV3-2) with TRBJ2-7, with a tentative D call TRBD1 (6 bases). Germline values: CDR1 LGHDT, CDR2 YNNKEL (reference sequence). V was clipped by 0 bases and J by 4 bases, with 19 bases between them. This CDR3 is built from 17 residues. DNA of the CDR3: TGTGCCAGCAGCCAAGACTGGGGGCTAAGTTTGGGGTACGAGCAGTACTTC. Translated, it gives CASSQDWGLSLGYEQYF.

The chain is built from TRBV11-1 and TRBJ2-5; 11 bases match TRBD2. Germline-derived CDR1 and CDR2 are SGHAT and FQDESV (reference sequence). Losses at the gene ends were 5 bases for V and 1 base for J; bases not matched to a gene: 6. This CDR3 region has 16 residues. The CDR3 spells CASSLTSGRAQETQYF. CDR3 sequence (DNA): TGTGCCAGCAGCCTCACTAGCGGGAGAGCCCAAGAGACCCAGTACTTC.

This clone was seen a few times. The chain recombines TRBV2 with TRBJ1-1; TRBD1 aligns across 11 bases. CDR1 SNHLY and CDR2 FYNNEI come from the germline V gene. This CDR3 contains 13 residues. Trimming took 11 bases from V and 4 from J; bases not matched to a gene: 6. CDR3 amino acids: CAPRGQGGTEAFF. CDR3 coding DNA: TGTGCCCCTAGGGGACAGGGGGGCACTGAAGCTTTCTTT.

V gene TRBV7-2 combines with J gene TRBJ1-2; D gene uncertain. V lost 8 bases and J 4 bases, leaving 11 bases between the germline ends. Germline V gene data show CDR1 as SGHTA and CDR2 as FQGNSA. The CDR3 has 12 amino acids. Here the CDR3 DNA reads TGTGCCAGCTCGGGGAGACTCTATGGCTACACCTTC. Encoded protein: CASSGRLYGYTF.

The CDR3 region has the DNA TGTGCCAGCAGGTTTAGCGGGACAACAATGAGTACAACGGAGCAGTTCTTC. Translating it yields CASRFSGTTMSTTEQFF. V and J are TRBV2 and TRBJ2-1; TRBD2 matches at 8 bases. This CDR3 contains 17 residues. The J segment lost 10 bases and the V segment lost 6 bases, leaving 20 bases of the junction unmatched. Germline V CDR1 and CDR2: SNHLY, FYNNEI.

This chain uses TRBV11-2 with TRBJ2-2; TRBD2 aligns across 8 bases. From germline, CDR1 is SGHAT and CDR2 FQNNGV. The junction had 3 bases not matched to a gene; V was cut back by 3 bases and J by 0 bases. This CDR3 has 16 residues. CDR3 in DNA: TGTGCCAGCAGCTTCCGAGCGGGGGCGAACACCGGGGAGCTGTTTTTT. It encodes CASSFRAGANTGELFF.

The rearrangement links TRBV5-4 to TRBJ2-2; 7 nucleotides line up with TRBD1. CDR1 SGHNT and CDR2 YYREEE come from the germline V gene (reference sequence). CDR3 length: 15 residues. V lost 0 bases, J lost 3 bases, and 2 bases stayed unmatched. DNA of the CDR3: TGTGCCAGCAGCTTGGGAGGGGGCCACACCGGGGAGCTGTTTTTT. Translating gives CASSLGGGHTGELFF.

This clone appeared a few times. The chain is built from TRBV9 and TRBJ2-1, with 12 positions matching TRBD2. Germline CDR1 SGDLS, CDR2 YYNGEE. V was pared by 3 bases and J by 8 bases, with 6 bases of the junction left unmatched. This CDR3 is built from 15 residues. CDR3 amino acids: CASSASSGRAYEQFF. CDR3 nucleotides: TGTGCCAGCAGCGCCTCTAGCGGGAGGGCCTATGAGCAGTTCTTC. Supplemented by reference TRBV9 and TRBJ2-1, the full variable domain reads DSGVTQTPKHLITATGQRVTLRCSPRSGDLSVYWYQQSLDQGLQFLIQYYNGEERAKGNILERFSAQQFPDLHSELNLSSLELGDSALYFCASSASSGRAYEQFFGPGTRLTVL.

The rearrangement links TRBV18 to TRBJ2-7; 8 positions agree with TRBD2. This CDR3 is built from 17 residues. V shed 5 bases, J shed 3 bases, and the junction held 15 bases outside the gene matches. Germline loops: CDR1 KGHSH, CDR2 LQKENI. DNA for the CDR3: TGTGCCAGCTCAACGCCGGGACTAGAAATATCTCACTACGAGCAGTACTTC. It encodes CASSTPGLEISHYEQYF.

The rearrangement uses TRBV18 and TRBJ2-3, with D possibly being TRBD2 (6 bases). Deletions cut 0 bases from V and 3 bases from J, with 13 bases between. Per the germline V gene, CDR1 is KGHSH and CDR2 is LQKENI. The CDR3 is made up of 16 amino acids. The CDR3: CASSPPGGVSTDTQYF. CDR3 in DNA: TGTGCCAGCTCACCACCGGGGGGAGTCAGTACAGATACGCAGTATTTT.

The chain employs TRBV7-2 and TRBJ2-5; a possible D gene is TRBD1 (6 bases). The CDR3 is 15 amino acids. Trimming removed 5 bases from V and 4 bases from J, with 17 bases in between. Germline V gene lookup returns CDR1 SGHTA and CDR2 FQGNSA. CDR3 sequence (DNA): TGTGCCAGCAGCCGCGTACTACAGGGAAGAGAGACCCAGTACTTC. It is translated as CASSRVLQGRETQYF.

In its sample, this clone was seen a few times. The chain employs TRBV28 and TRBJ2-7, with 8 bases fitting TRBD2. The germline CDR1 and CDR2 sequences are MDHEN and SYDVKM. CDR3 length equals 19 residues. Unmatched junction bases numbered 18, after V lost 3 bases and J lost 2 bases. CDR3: CASSLVISGTSVEAYEQYF. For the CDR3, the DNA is TGTGCCAGCAGTTTGGTTATTAGCGGGACTTCGGTGGAGGCCTACGAGCAGTACTTC.

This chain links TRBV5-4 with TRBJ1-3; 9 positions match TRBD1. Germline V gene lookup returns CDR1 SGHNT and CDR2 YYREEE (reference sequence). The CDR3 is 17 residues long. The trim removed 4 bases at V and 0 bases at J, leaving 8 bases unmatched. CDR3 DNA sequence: TGTGCCAGCAGCCGGACCGGGACAGGGAGCTCTGGAAACACCATATATTTT. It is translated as CASSRTGTGSSGNTIYF.

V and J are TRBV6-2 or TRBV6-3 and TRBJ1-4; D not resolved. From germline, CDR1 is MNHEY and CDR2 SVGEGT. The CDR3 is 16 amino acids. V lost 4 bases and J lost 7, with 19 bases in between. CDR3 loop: CASSSALTTGSEKLFF. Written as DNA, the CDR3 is TGTGCCAGCAGTTCCGCCTTGACAACCGGAAGTGAAAAACTGTTTTTT.